This T cell receptor beta chain was sequenced during a study of regulatory T cells in long-lasting Graves disease. Study findings and constraints: The study found persistent patients shared more public clonotypes (about 3,000) than new patients (nearly 1,000).

CDR3-region Arm-PCR and iRepertoire HTBI primers produced the TCR beta libraries. TCRdb called the multiplex PCR reads again in MiXCR, with one record for every CDR3 protein. The data show some 600,000 distinct CDR3 sequences, about 16% seen once. As for time point: newly diagnosed GD, antithyroid drugs for less than 3 months. RNA extracted from PBMCs served as the sequencing template. The authors diagnosed Graves' disease using American Thyroid Association guidelines. Concerning this clonotype: The antigen is not known. This CDR3 fails to terminate in the conserved phenylalanine or tryptophan, so it likely reflects a read error.

This CDR3 spans 14 amino acids. Germline lookup yields CDR1 SNHLY and CDR2 FYNNEI. This sample was shared with a second study, whose subject was T cells in Graves' hyperthyroidism and ophthalmopathy. That paper states: The blood repertoire included most of the expanded thyroid clonotypes above 0.001.

Specimen: peripheral blood mononuclear cells (PBMCs), collected at new diagnosis, from a patient treated with antithyroid drugs. This sequence joins TRBV2 and TRBJ2-5, with D uncertain. The J call is uncertain, as TRBJ2-1 better fits the DNA end. The source is a young man with Graves disease. CDR3 sequence (DNA): TGTGCCAGCATCGAGGCCCAGCCCCTCAATGAGCAGTTCTCC. It is translated as CASIEAQPLNEQFS.